This T cell receptor (beta chain) was documented in a study of blood T cell repertoires in COVID-19. Across the study: Acute and convalescent COVID-19 specimens originated in the United States, Italy and Spain.

This clone was detected a few times. The CDR3 has 13 amino acids. Germline CDR1 KGHSH, CDR2 LQKENI. With 2 bases removed from V and 2 bases from J, the gap between germline ends came to 4 bases. Assay: immunoSEQ multiplex PCR; the TCRdb copy retains only in-frame clones and omits some. The sample consists of 120,000 or so clones, 70% to 90% of them appearing once. This TCR came from a man aged 50 or older with acute or convalescent COVID-19. V is TRBV18 and J is TRBJ1-5; D is ambiguous. The source material was peripheral blood. The CDR3 spells CASSPTGNQPQHF. As DNA, the CDR3 is TGTGCCAGCTCACCAACGGGCAATCAGCCCCAGCATTTT.